Listed here is a single TCR beta chain. V was cut by 6 bases and J by 8 bases, with 16 bases left in between. The CDR3 is 13 residues long. CDR1 MNHNS and CDR2 SASEGT come from the germline V gene. The data were taken from a study of PD-L1 blockade in urothelial cancer. Study information: Atezolizumab 1,200 mg was given intravenously every 3 weeks, starting 2014.

Described time point: pretreatment peripheral blood. TCRdb's copy holds only in-frame clones and misses some; the assay was immunoSEQ multiplex PCR. Among about 47,000 clones listed, 82% were seen once. The V call is TRBV6-1, the J call TRBJ1-1, with D possibly TRBD1 on 5 matching bases. This TCR was sampled from a man aged 50 to 59 with urothelial cancer. The material was PBMCs, obtained around atezolizumab (anti-PD-L1) treatment. Here the CDR3 reads CASRNTRQTEAFF. DNA for the CDR3: TGTGCCAGCAGAAATACAAGACAGACAGAAGCTTTCTTT.